This TCR beta chain was found in a study of CD8+ T cells in alopecia areata. Notes on the study in general: Especially in alopecia totalis/universalis, lesional scalp showed greater clonality than normal scalp did. Scalp clonality, along with expanded CD8+ clones among the top 100, was significantly decreased by tofacitinib.

After isolation, RNA underwent reverse transcription to generate cDNA as the sequencing template. The data were produced by immunoSEQ multiplex PCR, yet TCRdb's version contains in-frame clones alone and is incomplete. The table records approximately 180,000 clones, 50% to 65% of them present only once. The treatment here: oral pan-JAK inhibitor, 5-10 mg twice daily. Peripheral blood samples and lesional scalp punch biopsies were obtained from alopecia areata patients. Concerning this clone: The antigen is not known.

Sequencing used CD8+ T cells sorted from blood, obtained at week 24, from a patient treated with tofacitinib. The clonotype originates from a human donor with alopecia areata.

CDR3 in DNA: TGTGCCAGCAGCGCGACAGGGGTATCAAGCTATGGCTACACCTTC. As protein: CASSATGVSSYGYTF. V is TRBV9 and J is TRBJ1-2; 8 nucleotides match TRBD1. V lost 3 bases, J lost 4 bases, and 8 bases stayed unmatched. Germline CDR1 reads SGDLS; CDR2 reads YYNGEE. This CDR3 contains 15 residues.